A single sample is the source of the 26 T cell receptor beta chains below, sequenced in a study of CXCR3-negative and CXCR3-positive naive CD8 T cells. With UMI labels, 5' RACE was used to prepare the TRB cDNA libraries. From the 5' RACE reads, TCRdb lists one entry per CDR3 protein and no DNA. The table for this sample gives tens of thousands of distinct CDR3 sequences. Sequenced material: naive CXCR3- CD8+ T cells from blood. Subset defined: CD45RO-CCR7+CD27+CD95- naive CD8+ T cells lacking CXCR3 (TNR3-). The source is a human donor in good health. Some clones in this sample may be carry-over from other donors' samples.

The chain joins TRBV28 to TRBJ2-1; TCRdb's D gene call, TRBD2, goes unchecked for lack of DNA. The V gene's germline CDR1 is MDHEN and CDR2 SYDVKM. The CDR3 has 17 residues. The CDR3 protein is CASSSVLAGDSYNEQFF.

This chain joins TRBV20-1 and TRBJ2-7; the TCRdb call, TRBD1, lacks DNA for checking. Looked up from germline, CDR1 is DFQATT and CDR2 is SNEGSKA (reference sequence). CDR3 length equals 12 residues. CDR3 sequence reads: CSVGTPNYEQYF.

The chain carries TRBV4-2 and TRBJ2-1; without DNA, the TCRdb call of TRBD2 cannot be checked. Germline assignment: CDR1 LGHNA and CDR2 YNFKEQ. The CDR3 is made up of 18 amino acids. CDR3 protein: CASSQEGTSGSFYNEQFF.

This chain uses TRBV7-2 with TRBJ2-7; TCRdb returns TRBD1, unconfirmable since there is no DNA. Germline values: CDR1 SGHTA, CDR2 FQGNSA. The CDR3 is 13 residues long. CDR3 amino acids: CASSPGAAWEQYF. Full variable domain (outside the CDR3, taken from reference TRBV7-2 and TRBJ2-7): GAGVSQSPSNKVTEKGKDVELRCDPISGHTALYWYRQSLGQGLEFLIYFQGNSAPDKSGLPSDRFSAERTGGSVSTLTIQRTQQEDSAVYLCASSPGAAWEQYFGPGTRLTVT.

The chain employs TRBV27 and TRBJ2-1; the D gene TCRdb calls, TRBD1, cannot be checked with no DNA. Per the germline V gene, CDR1 is MNHEY and CDR2 is SMNVEV (reference sequence). The CDR3 runs to 17 residues. The CDR3 sequence: CASSPMKGAQTPGEQFF.

The chain recombines TRBV6-5 with TRBJ2-3. The germline V gene encodes CDR1 MNHEY and CDR2 SVGAGI. This CDR3 spans 14 amino acids. The CDR3 loop reads CASSYNGLTDTQYF.

The CDR3 spells CASKERSSYNEQFF. J is TRBJ2-1 and V is TRBV28. CDR1 MDHEN and CDR2 SYDVKM come from the germline V gene. There are 14 residues in the CDR3.

This sequence joins TRBV29-1 and TRBJ2-7. This CDR3 has 13 residues. CDR1 SQVTM and CDR2 ANQGSEA come from the germline V gene. The CDR3 here is CSVEDQGSYEQYF.

The chain joins TRBV20-1 to TRBJ2-1. The CDR3 is made up of 15 amino acids. The germline V gene has CDR1 DFQATT and CDR2 SNEGSKA (reference sequence). The CDR3: CSARRSGTSYNEQFF.

The chain is built from TRBV15 and TRBJ2-5. Germline values: CDR1 LNHNV, CDR2 YYDKDF (reference sequence). This CDR3 has 14 residues. CDR3 amino acids: CATSGDMFGETQYF.

The chain has TRBV6-4 and TRBJ2-2. The CDR3 runs to 15 residues. Germline-derived CDR1 and CDR2 are MRHNA and SNTAGT. The CDR3 sequence: CASSESDQTTGELFF.

V usage is TRBV5-1 and J usage is TRBJ2-7; checking the TCRdb D call of TRBD1 is not possible without DNA. The CDR3 totals 15 residues. Germline V gene data show CDR1 as SGHRS and CDR2 as YFSETQ. The CDR3 sequence: CASSDGTGVTDEQYF.

V usage is TRBV7-2 and J usage is TRBJ2-3; no DNA is available, so the TRBD1 call from TCRdb remains unchecked. The CDR3 runs 14 residues. Germline-derived CDR1 and CDR2 are SGHTA and FQGNSA. CDR3 residues: CASSYVGGTDTQYF.

The genes are TRBV7-9 and TRBJ2-1; TCRdb's D call of TRBD2 is untestable without DNA. Germline V gene data show CDR1 as SEHNR and CDR2 as FQNEAQ (reference sequence). CDR3 length equals 16 residues. The CDR3 protein is CASSPWTSGRANEQFF.

J is TRBJ1-1 and V is TRBV5-1. Germline V gene lookup returns CDR1 SGHRS and CDR2 YFSETQ. This CDR3 is 14 amino acids long. CDR3: CASSLLQPSTEAFF.

This CDR3 is CASSPRGTSGGPADTQYF. V gene TRBV7-8 combines with J gene TRBJ2-3; checking the TCRdb D call of TRBD2 is not possible without DNA. This CDR3 spans 18 amino acids. CDR1 is SGHVS, CDR2 FQNEAQ, per germline.

This sequence joins TRBV20-1 and TRBJ2-5; TCRdb outputs TRBD2, but without DNA this stays unchecked. Germline CDR1 DFQATT, CDR2 SNEGSKA (reference sequence). This CDR3 contains 16 residues. The CDR3 loop reads CSARASAGGLGETQYF.

The chain combines TRBV12-3 or TRBV12-4 with TRBJ2-1; TCRdb lists TRBD1, though no DNA is available to test this call. The length of the CDR3 is 16 residues. This CDR3 reads CASRTVERRGYNEQFF.

The genes are TRBV13 and TRBJ2-7; the D call of TRBD2 rests on TCRdb alone, since no DNA is present to check it. CDR3 length: 15 amino acids. Germline assignment: CDR1 PRHDT and CDR2 FYEKMQ (reference sequence). CDR3 loop: CASSLLGTSGTSTYF.

This chain connects TRBV3-1 to TRBJ2-7. The CDR3 has 15 residues. Germline lookup yields CDR1 LGHDT and CDR2 YNNKEL (reference sequence). CDR3 loop: CASSQVLTGYYEQYF.

The V and J genes are TRBV3-1 and TRBJ2-1; TCRdb outputs TRBD2, but without DNA this stays unchecked. This CDR3 contains 19 residues. The germline CDR1 and CDR2 sequences are LGHDT and YNNKEL (reference sequence). The CDR3 loop is CASSQRGLAGEGTYNEQFF.

The J gene is TRBJ2-2, the V gene TRBV27; TCRdb indicates TRBD2, and absent DNA this call remains unverified. The CDR3 consists of 13 residues. Germline V gene sequence: CDR1 MNHEY, CDR2 SMNVEV (reference sequence). The CDR3 reads CASSYGMVGELFF.

The chain couples TRBV4-1 to TRBJ2-1; TCRdb designates TRBD2, a call that cannot be tested without DNA. The CDR3 runs to 16 residues. Germline V gene data show CDR1 as MGHRA and CDR2 as YSYEKL. CDR3 region: CASSQVPLAGEGEQFF.

The genes are TRBV19 and TRBJ2-1; the D gene TCRdb calls, TRBD1, cannot be checked with no DNA. The CDR3 spans 15 residues. Looked up from germline, CDR1 is LNHDA and CDR2 is SQIVND (reference sequence). CDR3 loop: CASSMSTGGVNEQFF.

The chain employs TRBV10-3 and TRBJ2-2; checking the TCRdb D call of TRBD2 is not possible without DNA. Germline V gives CDR1 ENHRY, CDR2 SYGVKD. The CDR3 runs to 15 residues. The CDR3 region is CAISEPSPNTGELFF.

The chain has TRBV12-3 or TRBV12-4 and TRBJ1-1; lacking DNA, the TRBD1 call made by TCRdb goes unchecked. This CDR3 comprises 16 residues. This CDR3 is CASNFENRERNTEAFF.